One and the same sample provided the 27 T cell receptor beta chains below, sequenced in a study of blood T cells in healthy people across ages. A second PCR, run for about 7 to 12 cycles, used a sample-barcoded 5' primer plus a J-beta primer mix. TCRdb ran MiXCR on the 5' RACE reads and lists one entry per CDR3 protein. The sample consists of 1.5 million to 2 million distinct CDR3 sequences, roughly 30% of them appearing once. Sequencing was carried out using blood. These receptors all come from a woman between 25 and 40 years old in good health.

This chain links TRBV2 with TRBJ2-5; 9 nucleotides line up with TRBD1. The better agreement between TRBJ2-7 and the DNA end casts doubt on the J call. CDR1 is SNHLY and CDR2 is FYNNEI in the germline V gene. This CDR3 comprises 14 residues. The CDR3 sequence: CASSDGTGPYEQYF. For the CDR3, the DNA is TGTGCCAGCAGTGACGGGACAGGGCCCTACGAGCAGTACTTC.

This chain connects TRBV24-1 to TRBJ2-2, with D possibly matching TRBD2 (5 bases). This CDR3 comprises 17 residues. V lost 3 bases to trimming and J lost 4 bases, with 17 bases between them. Per germline, CDR1 KGHDR and CDR2 SFDVKD. The CDR3: CATSDAKKEVFTGELFF. The CDR3 DNA is TGTGCCACCAGTGATGCTAAGAAGGAGGTGTTCACCGGGGAGCTGTTTTTT.

The chain employs TRBV28 and TRBJ1-2, with 8 bases lining up with TRBD1. Trimming cost V 6 bases and J 6 bases; bases outside gene matches: 6. The CDR3 runs to 13 residues. In germline, CDR1 is MDHEN, CDR2 SYDVKM. The CDR3 is CASSRDRIDGYTF. CDR3 DNA: TGTGCCAGCAGCCGGGACAGGATCGATGGCTACACCTTC.

This clonotype was counted between two and nine times. The V call is TRBV5-4, the J call TRBJ2-3; 11 nucleotides agree with TRBD2. The V gene end was trimmed by 4 bases and the J gene end by 0 bases; junction bases not matched to a gene: 7. This CDR3 is 17 amino acids long. Per the germline V gene, CDR1 is SGHNT and CDR2 is YYREEE (reference sequence). CDR3 coding DNA: TGTGCCAGCAGCCTGAGACTAGCGGGGTTTAGCACAGATACGCAGTATTTT. Its protein is CASSLRLAGFSTDTQYF.

This clonotype showed up just a few times. This chain connects TRBV4-1 to TRBJ2-5; 8 bases match TRBD2. There are 16 residues in the CDR3. The germline V gene has CDR1 MGHRA and CDR2 YSYEKL. V shed 1 base and J 4 bases; nucleotides not matched to a gene: 8. CDR3 in DNA: TGCGCCAGCAGCCAAGTGGAGCGGGGGTTGAGAGAGACCCAGTACTTC. This codes for CASSQVERGLRETQYF.

This clonotype showed up just a few times. V is TRBV5-6 and J is TRBJ1-5; D is unclear. Trimming shortened V by 2 bases and J by 0 bases, and 12 bases separated the two germline ends. The V gene's germline CDR1 is SGHDT and CDR2 YYEEEE. The CDR3 is 16 residues long. The CDR3 loop reads CASSFSQDYSNQPQHF. As DNA, the CDR3 is TGTGCCAGCAGCTTTAGTCAAGATTATAGCAATCAGCCCCAGCATTTT.

The rearrangement links TRBV4-1 to TRBJ2-3, with TRBD2 matching 7 bases. V lost 1 base to trimming and J lost 6 bases; unmatched junction nucleotides: 13. Germline assignment: CDR1 MGHRA and CDR2 YSYEKL. The CDR3 has 17 residues. The CDR3 region has the DNA TGCGCCAGCAGCCAAGTGAGGCTTAAGGTCGGGGGGGATACGCAGTATTTT. This translates into CASSQVRLKVGGDTQYF.

This clonotype turned up a few times. V gene TRBV6-5 combines with J gene TRBJ2-7; 10 bases are shared with TRBD2. J gave up 1 base and V 4 bases, and 7 bases lay outside the gene matches. Germline V lookup: CDR1 MNHEY, CDR2 SVGAGI. This CDR3 is 16 amino acids long. The DNA for the CDR3 is TGTGCCAGCAGTTCTCTTGGACTAGCGGTTTCCTACGAGCAGTACTTC. This sequence encodes CASSSLGLAVSYEQYF.

The rearrangement links TRBV14 to TRBJ2-1; 10 nucleotides line up with TRBD1. CDR1 is SGHDN and CDR2 is FVKESK in the germline V gene. Germline trimming cut 2 bases from V and 4 bases from J; bases unmatched to any gene: 2. CDR3 length: 15 residues. The DNA for the CDR3 is TGTGCCAGCAGCCAACCGGGACAGGGGTACAATGAGCAGTTCTTC. Its translation is CASSQPGQGYNEQFF.

This clonotype was found a few times. V gene TRBV20-1 combines with J gene TRBJ2-1; TRBD2 agrees at 8 bases. The CDR3 is 16 residues long. CDR1 DFQATT and CDR2 SNEGSKA come from the germline V gene (reference sequence). The junction had 9 bases not matched to a gene; V was cut back by 5 bases and J by 0 bases. CDR3 DNA: TGCAGTGCTGGGACTCTAGCGGGTGGCTCCTACAATGAGCAGTTCTTC. It translates to CSAGTLAGGSYNEQFF.

Notes on this clonotype: One base separates it from a far larger clone, so it is likely a read error. This chain joins TRBV7-2 and TRBJ2-7; D gene unclear. Per the germline V gene, CDR1 is SGHTA and CDR2 is FQGNSA. The CDR3 covers 12 residues. The CDR3 region is CASSPSPYERYF. Here the CDR3 DNA reads TGTGCCAGCAGCCCGTCCCCCTACGAGCGGTACTTC. Drawing the rest from reference TRBV7-2 and TRBJ2-7, the complete variable domain is GAGVSQSPSNKVTEKGKDVELRCDPISGHTALYWYRQSLGQGLEFLIYFQGNSAPDKSGLPSDRFSAERTGGSVSTLTIQRTQQEDSAVYLCASSPSPYERYFGPGTRLTVT.

This clonotype was observed many times. The rearrangement joins TRBV6-5 to TRBJ2-7; tentative D call: TRBD2 (5 bases). The CDR3 is 13 amino acids. Germline V gives CDR1 MNHEY, CDR2 SVGAGI. Trimming stripped 3 bases from V and 2 bases from J, with 8 bases between. CDR3 in DNA: TGTGCCAGCAGTTATAGGGAGACCTACGAGCAGTACTTC. The encoded protein is CASSYRETYEQYF.

The V gene is TRBV12-3 or TRBV12-4, the J gene TRBJ2-3; 8 bases align to TRBD2. Losses at the gene ends were 10 bases for V and 5 bases for J; bases not matched to a gene: 11. The CDR3 extends over 14 amino acids. CDR3 region: CATYLSGIGDTQYF. The CDR3 DNA follows: TGTGCCACCTACCTTAGCGGGATAGGAGATACGCAGTATTTT.

Of note for this clonotype: This CDR3 is missing its conserved last phenylalanine or tryptophan, likely due to a read error. The V and J genes are TRBV2 and TRBJ2-5; no clear D gene. This CDR3 is 14 amino acids long. V shed 7 bases and J shed 2 bases, with 14 bases lying between them. Germline V lookup: CDR1 SNHLY, CDR2 FYNNEI. The CDR3: CASKSLLVQETQYC. CDR3 DNA sequence: TGTGCCAGCAAGTCGCTTCTTGTACAAGAGACCCAGTACTGC.

J is TRBJ2-1 and V is TRBV5-1, with D hard to call. The CDR3 is 13 amino acids. V was cut by 6 bases and J by 7 bases, with 14 bases left in between. The germline CDR1 and CDR2 sequences are SGHRS and YFSETQ. The DNA of the CDR3 is TGCGCCAGCACATCTTCTCTGGGAAATGAGCAGTTCTTC. This encodes CASTSSLGNEQFF.

This clonotype has only a few counts. The chain uses TRBV6-2 or TRBV6-3 and TRBJ2-1; possibly TRBD1 for D (6 bases). Germline V gene data show CDR1 as MNHEY and CDR2 as SVGEGT. The CDR3 is 16 residues long. V shed 2 bases and J shed 0 bases, with 11 bases lying between them. The CDR3 nucleotides are TGTGCCAGCAGTTACACTCGGGACAACTCCTACAATGAGCAGTTCTTC. Translation: CASSYTRDNSYNEQFF.

Comments on this clonotype: Just one base apart from a much larger clone, this may be a read error. This chain uses TRBV6-4 with TRBJ2-1; 10 bases fit TRBD2. The assigned J gene may be wrong: the sequence end matches TRBJ2-7 better. The CDR3 loop spans 16 amino acids. CDR1 and CDR2 from the germline V gene are MRHNA and SNTAGT. Here the CDR3 DNA reads TGTGCCAGCAGTGACTCCAAGCGGGGGGGTGACAATGAGCAGTACTTC. It encodes CASSDSKRGGDNEQYF.

This clonotype was seen just once. This chain uses TRBV5-1 with TRBJ2-7, with TRBD1 matching over 10 bases. Per germline, CDR1 SGHRS and CDR2 YFSETQ. V shed 4 bases, J shed 4 bases, and the junction held 8 bases outside the gene matches. The CDR3 length is 15 residues. CDR3 DNA: TGCGCCAGCAGCGCGGGGACAGGGGATATGTACGAGCAGTACTTC. The encoded protein is CASSAGTGDMYEQYF.

V usage is TRBV6-6 and J usage is TRBJ2-1, with TRBD1 matching over 9 bases. Losses at the gene ends were 0 bases for V and 8 bases for J; bases not matched to a gene: 2. The CDR3 loop spans 14 amino acids. The germline V gene has CDR1 MNHNY and CDR2 SVGAGI (reference sequence). The CDR3 spells CASSYSRQGDEQFF. The CDR3 nucleotides read TGTGCCAGCAGTTACTCGAGACAGGGGGATGAGCAGTTCTTC.

This clonotype has a handful of counts. This chain uses TRBV5-1 with TRBJ1-2; no definite D call. CDR1 SGHRS and CDR2 YFSETQ come from the germline V gene. This CDR3 is built from 14 residues. V was shortened by 0 bases and J by 4 bases, with 10 bases between the two germline ends. DNA for the CDR3: TGCGCCAGCAGCTTGGCCGGACGGACCTATGGCTACACCTTC. Protein product: CASSLAGRTYGYTF.

In this sample, this clonotype turned up many times. The chain has TRBV7-2 and TRBJ1-2, with 7 positions matching TRBD1. Losses at the gene ends were 4 bases for V and 4 bases for J; bases not matched to a gene: 12. The CDR3 sequence is 16 residues long. CDR1 SGHTA and CDR2 FQGNSA come from the germline V gene. The CDR3 DNA follows: TGTGCCAGCAGCTCCTTCGACAGGGATGGAAGCTATGGCTACACCTTC. It encodes CASSSFDRDGSYGYTF.

In this sample, this clonotype turned up many times. V usage is TRBV9 and J usage is TRBJ2-1, with D perhaps being TRBD1 or TRBD2 (6 bases each). CDR1 and CDR2 (germline): SGDLS, YYNGEE. The CDR3 length is 16 residues. Trimming took off 2 bases at V and 7 bases at J, with 19 bases between the two ends. CDR3 DNA sequence: TGTGCCAGCAGCGTGGAAGGGGGGCAAAACTTGAATGAGCAGTTCTTC. Protein product: CASSVEGGQNLNEQFF.

The chain combines TRBV2 with TRBJ1-5; 7 bases agree with TRBD1. The CDR3 contains 14 residues. Germline CDR1 SNHLY, CDR2 FYNNEI. The J segment lost 6 bases and the V segment lost 7 bases, leaving 9 bases of the junction unmatched. Here the CDR3 DNA reads TGTGCCAGCACCGGCAGGGGGTTTGGTCAGCCCCAGCATTTT. Translation gives CASTGRGFGQPQHF.

This clonotype was detected ten times or more. The V gene is TRBV20-1, the J gene TRBJ1-2, with TRBD1 matching over 7 bases. V dropped 4 bases and J dropped 6; count of bases not matched to a gene: 11. The germline gives CDR1 DFQATT, CDR2 SNEGSKA (reference sequence). This CDR3 has 14 residues. The CDR3 loop is CSAKTTGRRNGYTF. In nucleotides, the CDR3 is TGCAGTGCTAAGACGACAGGGAGGAGAAATGGCTACACCTTC.

The chain carries TRBV12-3 or TRBV12-4 and TRBJ2-5; the match to TRBD2 covers 8 bases. The CDR3 length is 15 residues. The ends lost 3 bases at V and 0 bases at J; junction bases unmatched: 3. CDR3 protein: CASSLGLGHQETQYF. Written as DNA, the CDR3 is TGTGCCAGCAGTTTGGGACTAGGCCACCAAGAGACCCAGTACTTC.

This sequence joins TRBV27 and TRBJ2-7; D is perhaps TRBD2 (5 bases). Between the trimmed V and J ends, which lost 3 bases and 1 base, there was a span of 10 bases. The V gene's germline CDR1 is MNHEY and CDR2 SMNVEV (reference sequence). This CDR3 contains 14 residues. The DNA of the CDR3 is TGTGCCAGCAGTTTGTATCGGGATTCCTACGAGCAGTACTTC. Amino acid sequence: CASSLYRDSYEQYF.

The rearrangement links TRBV27 to TRBJ2-7, with 11 bases lining up with TRBD2. The V and J ends lost 4 bases and 3 bases, in that order; junction bases with no gene match: 8. The germline CDR1 and CDR2 sequences are MNHEY and SMNVEV (reference sequence). The CDR3 extends over 16 amino acids. The chain's CDR3 is CASSSRLAGLGYEQYF. The DNA for the CDR3 is TGTGCCAGCAGTTCTCGACTAGCGGGATTGGGCTACGAGCAGTACTTC.